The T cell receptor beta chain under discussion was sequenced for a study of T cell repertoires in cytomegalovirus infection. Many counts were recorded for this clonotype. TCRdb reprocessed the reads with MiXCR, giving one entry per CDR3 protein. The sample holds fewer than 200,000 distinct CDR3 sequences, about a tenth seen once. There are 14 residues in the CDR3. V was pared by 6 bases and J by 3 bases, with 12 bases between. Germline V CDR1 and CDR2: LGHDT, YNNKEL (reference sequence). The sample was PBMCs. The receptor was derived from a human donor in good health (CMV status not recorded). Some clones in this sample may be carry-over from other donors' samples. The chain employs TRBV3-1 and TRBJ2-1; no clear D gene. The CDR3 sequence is CASSHVDRYNEQFF. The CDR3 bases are TGTGCCAGCAGTCATGTGGACCGCTACAATGAGCAGTTCTTC.